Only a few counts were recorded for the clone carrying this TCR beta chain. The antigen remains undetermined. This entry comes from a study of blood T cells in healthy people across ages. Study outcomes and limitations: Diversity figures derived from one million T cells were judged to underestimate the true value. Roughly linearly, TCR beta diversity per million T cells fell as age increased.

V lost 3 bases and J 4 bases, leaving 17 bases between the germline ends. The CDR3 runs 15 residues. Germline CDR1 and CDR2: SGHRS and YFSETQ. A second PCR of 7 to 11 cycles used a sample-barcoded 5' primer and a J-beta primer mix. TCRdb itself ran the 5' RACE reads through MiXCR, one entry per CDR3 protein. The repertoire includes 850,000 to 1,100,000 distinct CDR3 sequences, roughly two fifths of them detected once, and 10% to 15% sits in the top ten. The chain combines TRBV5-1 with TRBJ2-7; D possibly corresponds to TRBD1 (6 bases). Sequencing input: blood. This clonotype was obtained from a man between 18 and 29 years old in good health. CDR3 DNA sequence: TGCGCCAGCAGCTCCCACCGCGACAGGCAGTACGAGCAGTACTTC. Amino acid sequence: CASSSHRDRQYEQYF. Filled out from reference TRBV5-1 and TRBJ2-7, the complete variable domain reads KAGVTQTPRYLIKTRGQQVTLSCSPISGHRSVSWYQQTPGQGLQFLFEYFSETQRNKGNFPGRFSGRQFSNSRSEMNVSTLELGDSALYLCASSSHRDRQYEQYFGPGTRLTVT.